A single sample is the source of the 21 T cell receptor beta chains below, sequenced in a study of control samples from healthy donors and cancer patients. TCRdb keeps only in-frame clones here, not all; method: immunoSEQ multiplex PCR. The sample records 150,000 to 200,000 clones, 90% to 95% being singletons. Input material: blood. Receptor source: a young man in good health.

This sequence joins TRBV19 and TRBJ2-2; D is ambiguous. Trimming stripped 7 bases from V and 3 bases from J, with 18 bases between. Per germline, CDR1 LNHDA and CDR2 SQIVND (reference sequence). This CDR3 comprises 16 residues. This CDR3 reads CASTGPLHLYTGELFF. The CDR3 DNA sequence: TGTGCCAGTACCGGGCCACTCCACCTATACACCGGGGAGCTGTTTTTT.

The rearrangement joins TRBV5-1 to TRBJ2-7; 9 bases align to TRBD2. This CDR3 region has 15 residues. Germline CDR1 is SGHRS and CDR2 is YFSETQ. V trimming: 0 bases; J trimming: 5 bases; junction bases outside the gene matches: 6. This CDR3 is CASSLAGGLAHEQYF. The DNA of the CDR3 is TGCGCCAGCAGCTTGGCGGGGGGACTAGCACACGAGCAGTACTTC.

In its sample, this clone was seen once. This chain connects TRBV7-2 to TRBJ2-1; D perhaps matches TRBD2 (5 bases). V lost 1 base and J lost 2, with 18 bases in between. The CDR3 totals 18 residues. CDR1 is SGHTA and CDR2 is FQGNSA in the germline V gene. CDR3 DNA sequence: TGTGCCAGCAGCTTAGTGGGCAGCGGAATTAAGGCCTACAATGAGCAGTTCTTC. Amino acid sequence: CASSLVGSGIKAYNEQFF.

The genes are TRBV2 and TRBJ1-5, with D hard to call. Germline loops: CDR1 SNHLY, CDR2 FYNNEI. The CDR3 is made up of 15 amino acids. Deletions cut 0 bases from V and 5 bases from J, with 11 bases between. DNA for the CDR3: TGTGCCAGCAGTGAAGCAGGAATGCCGGATCAGCCCCAGCATTTT. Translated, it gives CASSEAGMPDQPQHF.

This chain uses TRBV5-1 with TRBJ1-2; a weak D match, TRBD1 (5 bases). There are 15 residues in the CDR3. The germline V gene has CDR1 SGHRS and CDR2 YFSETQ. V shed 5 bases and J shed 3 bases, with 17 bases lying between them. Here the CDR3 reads CASRKGTALDYGYTF. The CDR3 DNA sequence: TGCGCCAGCAGGAAGGGGACCGCCCTCGACTATGGCTACACCTTC. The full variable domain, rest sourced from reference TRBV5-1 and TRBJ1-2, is KAGVTQTPRYLIKTRGQQVTLSCSPISGHRSVSWYQQTPGQGLQFLFEYFSETQRNKGNFPGRFSGRQFSNSRSEMNVSTLELGDSALYLCASRKGTALDYGYTFGSGTRLTVV.

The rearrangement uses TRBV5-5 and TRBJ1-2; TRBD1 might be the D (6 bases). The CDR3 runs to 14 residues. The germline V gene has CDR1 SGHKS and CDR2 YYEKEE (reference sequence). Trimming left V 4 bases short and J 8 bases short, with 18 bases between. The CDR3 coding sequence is TGTGCCAGCAGCCGAACTACAGGGTTGGGGGGCTACACCTTC. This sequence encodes CASSRTTGLGGYTF.

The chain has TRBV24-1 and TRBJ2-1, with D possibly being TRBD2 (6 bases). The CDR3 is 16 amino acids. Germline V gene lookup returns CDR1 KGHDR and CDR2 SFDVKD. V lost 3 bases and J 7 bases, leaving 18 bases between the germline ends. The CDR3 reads CATSDARGTRVNEQFF. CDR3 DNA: TGTGCCACCAGTGATGCCCGGGGGACCCGCGTAAATGAGCAGTTCTTC.

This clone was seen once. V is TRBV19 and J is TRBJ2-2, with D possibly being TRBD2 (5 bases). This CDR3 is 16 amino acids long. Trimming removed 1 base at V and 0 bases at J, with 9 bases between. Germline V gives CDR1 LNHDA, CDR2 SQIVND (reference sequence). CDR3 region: CASSIVTGSNTGELFF. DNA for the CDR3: TGTGCCAGTAGTATAGTTACGGGGTCGAACACCGGGGAGCTGTTTTTT.

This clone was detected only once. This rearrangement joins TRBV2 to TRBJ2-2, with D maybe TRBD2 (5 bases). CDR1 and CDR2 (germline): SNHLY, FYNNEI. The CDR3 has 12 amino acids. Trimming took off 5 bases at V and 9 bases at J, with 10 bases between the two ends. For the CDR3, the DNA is TGTGCCAGCAGTCCTAGAGGGAGGGAGCTGTTTTTT. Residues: CASSPRGRELFF.

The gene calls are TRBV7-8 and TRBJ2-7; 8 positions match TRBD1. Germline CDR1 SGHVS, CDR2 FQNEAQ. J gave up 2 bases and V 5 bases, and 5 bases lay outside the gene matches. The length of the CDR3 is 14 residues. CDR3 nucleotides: TGTGCCAGCAGCCGAGGGACAGGTCCCTACGAGCAGTACTTC. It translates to CASSRGTGPYEQYF.

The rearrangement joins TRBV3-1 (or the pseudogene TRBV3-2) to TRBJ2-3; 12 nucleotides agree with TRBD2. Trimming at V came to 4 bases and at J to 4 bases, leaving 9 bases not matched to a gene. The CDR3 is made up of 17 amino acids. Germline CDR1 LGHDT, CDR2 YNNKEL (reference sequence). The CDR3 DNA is TGTGCCAGCAGCCCACAGACTAGCGGGAGAGTCGCAGATACGCAGTATTTT. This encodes CASSPQTSGRVADTQYF.

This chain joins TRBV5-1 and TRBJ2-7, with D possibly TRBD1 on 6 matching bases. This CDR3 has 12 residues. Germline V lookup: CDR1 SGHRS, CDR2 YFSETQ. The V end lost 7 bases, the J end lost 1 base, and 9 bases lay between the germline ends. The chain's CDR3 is CASWDNSYEQYF. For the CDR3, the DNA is TGCGCCAGCTGGGACAATTCCTACGAGCAGTACTTC.

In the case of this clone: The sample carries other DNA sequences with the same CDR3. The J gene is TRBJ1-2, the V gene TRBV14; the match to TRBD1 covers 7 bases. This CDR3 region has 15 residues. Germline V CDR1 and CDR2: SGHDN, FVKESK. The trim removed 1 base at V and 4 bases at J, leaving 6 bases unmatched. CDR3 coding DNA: TGTGCCAGCAGCCAAGGAGCCGGGACAGTCTATGGCTACACCTTC. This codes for CASSQGAGTVYGYTF.

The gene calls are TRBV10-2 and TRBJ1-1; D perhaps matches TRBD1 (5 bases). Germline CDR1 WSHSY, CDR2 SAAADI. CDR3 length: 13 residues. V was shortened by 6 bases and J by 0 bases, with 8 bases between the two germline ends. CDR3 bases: TGCGCCAGCAGGCGACAGTTGAACACTGAAGCTTTCTTT. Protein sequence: CASRRQLNTEAFF.

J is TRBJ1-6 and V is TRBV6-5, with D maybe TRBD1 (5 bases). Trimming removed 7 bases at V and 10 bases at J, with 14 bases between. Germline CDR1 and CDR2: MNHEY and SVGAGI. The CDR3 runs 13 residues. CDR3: CASNTRGASPLHF. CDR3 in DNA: TGTGCCAGCAACACGCGCGGGGCGTCACCCCTCCACTTT.

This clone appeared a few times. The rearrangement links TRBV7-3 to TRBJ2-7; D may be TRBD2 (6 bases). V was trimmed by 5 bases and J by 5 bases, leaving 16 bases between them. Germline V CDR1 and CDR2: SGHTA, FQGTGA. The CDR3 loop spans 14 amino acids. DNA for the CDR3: TGTGCCAGCAGCCCAGATGGGGGGAGCCACGAGCAGTACTTC. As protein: CASSPDGGSHEQYF.

The CDR3 DNA reads as TGTGCCAGCAGCTCTAGCGGGAGGCCCACAGATACGCAGTATTTT. Translated, it gives CASSSSGRPTDTQYF. V is TRBV7-8 and J is TRBJ2-3; 11 bases line up with TRBD2. The CDR3 is 15 residues long. CDR1 is SGHVS and CDR2 is FQNEAQ in the germline V gene. The trim removed 4 bases at V and 2 bases at J, leaving 2 bases unmatched.

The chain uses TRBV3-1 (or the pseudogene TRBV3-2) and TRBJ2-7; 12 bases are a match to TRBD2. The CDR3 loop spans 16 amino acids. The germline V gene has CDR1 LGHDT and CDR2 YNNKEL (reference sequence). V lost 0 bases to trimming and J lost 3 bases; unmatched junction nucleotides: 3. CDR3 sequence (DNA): TGTGCCAGCAGCCAAGAACGGACTAGCGGGAACTACGAGCAGTACTTC. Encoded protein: CASSQERTSGNYEQYF.

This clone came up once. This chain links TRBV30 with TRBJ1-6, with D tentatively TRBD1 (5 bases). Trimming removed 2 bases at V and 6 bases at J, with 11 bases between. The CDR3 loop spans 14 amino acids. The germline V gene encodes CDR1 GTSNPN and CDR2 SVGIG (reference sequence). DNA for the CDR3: TGTGCCTGGAGTACCGGGACGGCTAATTCACCCCTCCACTTT. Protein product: CAWSTGTANSPLHF.

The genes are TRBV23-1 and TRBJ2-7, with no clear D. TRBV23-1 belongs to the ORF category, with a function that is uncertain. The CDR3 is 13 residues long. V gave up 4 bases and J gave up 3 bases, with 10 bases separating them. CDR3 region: CASSPRNLYEQYF. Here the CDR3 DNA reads TGCGCCAGCAGTCCCCGGAACCTCTACGAGCAGTACTTC.

The CDR3 region is CASSPFMTGARIQYF. In nucleotides, the CDR3 is TGCGCCAGCAGCCCATTCATGACAGGGGCCCGGATTCAGTACTTC. The chain recombines TRBV5-1 with TRBJ2-4; 8 bases align to TRBD1. The CDR3 has 15 residues. The V segment lost 4 bases and the J segment 10 bases; nucleotides outside the gene matches: 13. Germline lookup yields CDR1 SGHRS and CDR2 YFSETQ.